This T cell receptor (beta chain) was recorded in a study of blood T cell repertoires in COVID-19. For the study at large: Researchers got acute and convalescent COVID-19 samples from the United States, Italy and Spain. The analysed material was cDNA or gDNA that came from T cells, B-cell-depleted T cells, or PBMCs.

CDR1 is LGHDT and CDR2 is YNNKEL in the germline V gene (reference sequence). This CDR3 contains 16 residues. V shed 4 bases and J 4 bases; nucleotides not matched to a gene: 12. Authors' analysis steps: By means of reference gene primer amplification, nucleated cell counts were estimated. Profiling relied on immunoSEQ multiplex PCR, and the TCRdb table lists in-frame clones only, not all of them. V and J calls and clone size are given by that table; D and trimming were obtained from the DNA. The data show 120,000 or so clones, 80% seen once. Sequenced: peripheral blood. This clonotype originated in a human donor in a cohort sampled during active COVID-19. V usage is TRBV3-1 (or the pseudogene TRBV3-2) and J usage is TRBJ1-1; 7 nucleotides agree with TRBD1. CDR3 nucleotide sequence: TGTGCCAGCAGCCCGGACAGGATAAGGGTTGGCACTGAAGCTTTCTTT. As protein: CASSPDRIRVGTEAFF.